This T cell receptor (beta chain) emerged from a study of blood T cell repertoires in COVID-19. Background on the study: Samples of COVID-19 (acute and convalescent) were obtained from the United States, Italy and Spain. Sources were T cells, B-cell-depleted T cells, or PBMCs; the material itself was cDNA or gDNA.

The CDR3 length is 16 residues. Germline V gives CDR1 MDHEN, CDR2 SYDVKM. V shed 2 bases and J shed 0 bases, with 13 bases lying between them. Under the authors' procedure: Nucleated cell number was recorded as an estimate derived from reference gene primer amplification. Assay: immunoSEQ multiplex PCR; the TCRdb copy retains only in-frame clones and omits some. The V and J calls and clone size are taken from that table; D and trimming were inferred from the DNA. The sample lists 250,000 to 350,000 clones, roughly 90% occurring once. It was during active infection that Seattle patients were enrolled and then longitudinally followed.

Sequences were obtained from peripheral blood. This receptor was obtained from a woman aged 25-40 years with COVID-19, enrolled during active disease. The chain joins TRBV28 to TRBJ1-1, with D hard to call. The CDR3 DNA sequence: TGTGCCAGCAGTTTAAGAACACCCGATTTGAACACTGAAGCTTTCTTT. Translated, it gives CASSLRTPDLNTEAFF. Based on the CDR3 plus reference TRBV28 and TRBJ1-1, the full variable domain is DVKVTQSSRYLVKRTGEKVFLECVQDMDHENMFWYRQDPGLGLRLIYFSYDVKMKEKGDIPEGYSVSREKKERFSLILESASTNQTSMYLCASSLRTPDLNTEAFFGQGTRLTVV.